The next 28 T cell receptor beta chains were all read from a single sample in a study of regulatory T cells in long-lasting Graves disease. To make TCR beta libraries, researchers used iRepertoire HTBI primers and Arm-PCR of CDR3 regions. TCRdb ran MiXCR on the multiplex PCR reads and lists one entry per CDR3 protein. The table includes roughly 400,000 distinct CDR3 sequences, roughly 15% detected once. Noted time point: newly diagnosed GD, antithyroid drugs for less than 3 months. There was RNA extracted from PBMCs, and the TCR library was made from it. These data also formed part of another study, on T cells in Graves' hyperthyroidism and ophthalmopathy.

Sample: peripheral blood mononuclear cells (PBMCs), taken at new diagnosis, from a patient treated with antithyroid drugs. These receptors came from a woman in her thirties or forties with Graves disease.

This clonotype has at least ten counts. J is TRBJ2-7 and V is TRBV6-1, with TRBD2 matching over 8 bases. This CDR3 is built from 13 residues. V was clipped by 6 bases and J by 4 bases; unmatched bases: 5. CDR1 MNHNS and CDR2 SASEGT come from the germline V gene. For the CDR3, the DNA is TGTGCCAGCAGCCAGCGGGAGCTGTACGAGCAGTACTTC. Protein sequence: CASSQRELYEQYF.

The chain employs TRBV29-1 and TRBJ1-1, with D uncertain. CDR1 and CDR2 (germline): SQVTM, ANQGSEA. The CDR3 runs to 14 residues. V shed 3 bases and J shed 8 bases, with 19 bases lying between them. This chain's CDR3 is CSVEPLDPRAEAFF. The CDR3 DNA follows: TGCAGCGTTGAGCCCCTGGACCCCCGGGCGGAAGCTTTCTTT.

This clonotype was seen more than once but under ten times. V gene TRBV20-1 combines with J gene TRBJ2-7, with 11 bases fitting TRBD2. The CDR3 is made up of 14 amino acids. The junction had 6 bases not matched to a gene; V was cut back by 2 bases and J by 6 bases. Germline lookup yields CDR1 DFQATT and CDR2 SNEGSKA (reference sequence). The CDR3 spells CSARIIGTSGEQYF. In DNA form, the CDR3 reads TGCAGTGCTAGAATAATTGGGACTAGCGGCGAGCAGTACTTC.

This clonotype was found many times. V gene TRBV5-1 combines with J gene TRBJ1-4; D ambiguous. The CDR3 extends over 12 amino acids. V was trimmed by 4 bases and J by 7 bases, leaving 8 bases between them. Germline values: CDR1 SGHRS, CDR2 YFSETQ. This CDR3 reads CASSTNFEKLFF. The CDR3 DNA sequence: TGCGCCAGCAGCACAAACTTTGAAAAACTGTTTTTT.

In its sample, this clonotype was seen many times. The chain combines TRBV12-3 or TRBV12-4 with TRBJ2-2, with TRBD2 matching 10 bases. The J segment lost 5 bases and the V segment lost 5 bases, leaving 11 bases of the junction unmatched. The CDR3 is 17 residues long. CDR3 sequence (DNA): TGTGCCAGCAGTCTAAACCTAGCGGGAGTCAGGACCGGGGAGCTGTTTTTT. Its protein product is CASSLNLAGVRTGELFF.

This clonotype was recorded many times. The genes are TRBV12-3 or TRBV12-4 and TRBJ1-2; D is possibly TRBD1 (6 bases). The CDR3 has 16 residues. Trimming took off 5 bases at V and 6 bases at J, with 22 bases between the two ends. CDR3: CASSLNPRQDENGYTF. The CDR3 bases are TGTGCCAGCAGTCTAAATCCGCGACAGGATGAAAATGGCTACACCTTC.

This clonotype has a count of ten or more. The chain joins TRBV2 to TRBJ1-1, with a possible D match to TRBD1 (5 bases). Germline V gene data show CDR1 as SNHLY and CDR2 as FYNNEI. The CDR3 runs 14 residues. Between the trimmed V and J ends, which lost 7 bases and 8 bases, there was a span of 20 bases. The chain's CDR3 is CASKGPGQTYEAFF. CDR3 in DNA: TGTGCCAGCAAGGGGCCGGGGCAAACTTACGAAGCTTTCTTT.

The V and J genes are TRBV18 and TRBJ2-3, with 11 bases aligning to TRBD1. Losses at the gene ends were 2 bases for V and 2 bases for J; bases not matched to a gene: 6. Germline-derived CDR1 and CDR2 are KGHSH and LQKENI. CDR3 length equals 17 residues. CDR3 in DNA: TGTGCCAGCTCACCAACCCTGGGACAGGGGGTCACAGATACGCAGTATTTT. It yields the protein CASSPTLGQGVTDTQYF.

This clonotype has ten or more counts. The chain has TRBV7-9 and TRBJ2-7, with D maybe TRBD2 (6 bases). The CDR3 covers 15 residues. From germline, CDR1 is SEHNR and CDR2 FQNEAQ (reference sequence). Trimming left V 0 bases short and J 2 bases short, with 11 bases between. CDR3 nucleotide sequence: TGTGCCAGCAGCTTAGCGGGAGGTTCCACCTACGAGCAGTACTTC. It codes for CASSLAGGSTYEQYF.

This clonotype occurred many times. The chain couples TRBV12-3 or TRBV12-4 to TRBJ2-7; D unresolved. The CDR3 length is 13 residues. Between the trimmed V and J ends, which lost 4 bases and 3 bases, there was a span of 10 bases. The DNA of the CDR3 is TGTGCCAGCAGTTATCAGGTTGGCTACGAGCAGTACTTC. As protein: CASSYQVGYEQYF.

This clonotype has a single count. V usage is TRBV27 and J usage is TRBJ2-7; D call uncertain. V was pared by 5 bases and J by 4 bases, with 18 bases between. The CDR3 consists of 15 residues. The germline V gene has CDR1 MNHEY and CDR2 SMNVEV (reference sequence). The CDR3 is CASSALTGPPYEQYF. CDR3 nucleotides: TGTGCCAGCAGTGCCCTTACCGGGCCTCCTTACGAGCAGTACTTC.

This clonotype was counted ten times or more. The chain couples TRBV28 to TRBJ2-5, with D perhaps TRBD1 or TRBD2 (5 bases each). Germline V gene lookup returns CDR1 MDHEN and CDR2 SYDVKM. The CDR3 covers 11 residues. Trimming took off 6 bases at V and 5 bases at J, with 7 bases between the two ends. CDR3 DNA sequence: TGTGCCAGCAGAGGGGAGGAGACCCAGTACTTC. Its protein product is CASRGEETQYF.

This clonotype showed up many times. The V call is TRBV4-1, the J call TRBJ2-1; 9 nucleotides match TRBD2. CDR3 length: 17 amino acids. V lost 4 bases and J lost 3; bases outside the gene matches: 10. Germline CDR1 MGHRA, CDR2 YSYEKL. The CDR3, as DNA: TGCGCCAGCAGCCTCCGGAGGACTAGCGTCCTCTACAATGAGCAGTTCTTC. Translated: CASSLRRTSVLYNEQFF.

A few counts support this clonotype. This chain uses TRBV6-2 or TRBV6-3 with TRBJ2-1; 9 bases align to TRBD2. V trimming: 5 bases; J trimming: 0 bases; junction bases outside the gene matches: 8. Germline V gene lookup returns CDR1 MNHEY and CDR2 SVGEGT. The CDR3 runs to 17 residues. The DNA for the CDR3 is TGTGCCAGCAGTGAAGTAAGACTAGCGGACTCCTACAATGAGCAGTTCTTC. This sequence encodes CASSEVRLADSYNEQFF.

The chain joins TRBV14 to TRBJ2-7; D tentatively fits TRBD1 or TRBD2 (7 bases each). The CDR3 is 14 amino acids. Germline CDR1 SGHDN, CDR2 FVKESK. Trimming cost V 3 bases and J 1 base, with 10 bases left between them. The CDR3 loop is CASSHRGGSYEQYF. The CDR3 nucleotides read TGTGCCAGCAGCCACAGGGGGGGATCCTACGAGCAGTACTTC.

The chain uses TRBV11-2 and TRBJ2-1; 7 positions match TRBD2. CDR1 and CDR2 from the germline V gene are SGHAT and FQNNGV. V trimming: 5 bases; J trimming: 7 bases; junction bases outside the gene matches: 11. The CDR3 loop spans 15 amino acids. CDR3 bases: TGTGCCAGCAGCAAAACCTGGCGGGAGTATAATGAGCAGTTCTTC. It specifies CASSKTWREYNEQFF.

V gene TRBV24-1 combines with J gene TRBJ2-1; 10 nucleotides agree with TRBD2. The CDR3 has 16 residues. Germline assignment: CDR1 KGHDR and CDR2 SFDVKD. J gave up 7 bases and V 3 bases, and 8 bases lay outside the gene matches. For the CDR3, the DNA is TGTGCCACCAGTGATCCCATTACTAGCGGGAATAATGAGCAGTTCTTC. Translating gives CATSDPITSGNNEQFF.

This clonotype was counted at least ten times. V usage is TRBV30 and J usage is TRBJ2-7, with D possibly TRBD1 on 5 matching bases. CDR3 length: 11 residues. From germline, CDR1 is GTSNPN and CDR2 SVGIG (reference sequence). Trimming shortened V by 7 bases and J by 4 bases, and 11 bases separated the two germline ends. CDR3 sequence reads: CASRGGYEQYF. The CDR3 DNA follows: TGTGCCTCTAGGGGTGGGTACGAGCAGTACTTC.

The chain uses TRBV15 and TRBJ2-4, with D possibly TRBD2 on 6 matching bases. V lost 0 bases, J lost 8 bases, and 11 bases lay in between. Germline CDR1 LNHNV, CDR2 YYDKDF (reference sequence). The CDR3 contains 14 residues. DNA for the CDR3: TGTGCCACCAGCAGAGATCCTACGGGGGACATTCAGTACTTC. It encodes CATSRDPTGDIQYF.

This clonotype was observed at least ten times. The J gene is TRBJ2-7, the V gene TRBV5-1; no reliable D call. Germline V gene data show CDR1 as SGHRS and CDR2 as YFSETQ. Trimming cost V 3 bases and J 3 bases, with 13 bases left between them. The CDR3 extends over 14 amino acids. The CDR3, as DNA: TGCGCCAGCAGCTCCCTTGGCGGAATCTACGAGCAGTACTTC. As protein: CASSSLGGIYEQYF. Full variable domain (rest looked up from reference TRBV5-1 and TRBJ2-7): KAGVTQTPRYLIKTRGQQVTLSCSPISGHRSVSWYQQTPGQGLQFLFEYFSETQRNKGNFPGRFSGRQFSNSRSEMNVSTLELGDSALYLCASSSLGGIYEQYFGPGTRLTVT.

V is TRBV12-3 or TRBV12-4 and J is TRBJ1-6; possible D gene TRBD1, 5 bases. Trimming pared 4 bases from V and 6 bases from J, leaving 7 bases between. The CDR3 runs 13 residues. In DNA, the CDR3 is TGTGCCAGCAGTTCAGGGATTAATTCACCCCTCCACTTT. It codes for CASSSGINSPLHF.

This clonotype was detected many times. The chain recombines TRBV2 with TRBJ1-5, with 7 bases aligning to TRBD1. Germline loops: CDR1 SNHLY, CDR2 FYNNEI. V lost 9 bases and J lost 2; bases outside the gene matches: 4. The CDR3 contains 13 residues. The CDR3 here is CASNRGGNQPQHF. The CDR3 bases are TGTGCCAGTAACAGGGGCGGCAATCAGCCCCAGCATTTT. The full variable domain, with the rest looked up from reference TRBV2 and TRBJ1-5, is EPEVTQTPSHQVTQMGQEVILRCVPISNHLYFYWYRQILGQKVEFLVSFYNNEISEKSEIFDDQFSVERPDGSNFTLKIRSTKLEDSAMYFCASNRGGNQPQHFGDGTRLSIL.

This clonotype came up a few times. The V and J genes are TRBV12-5 and TRBJ1-1, with D unclear. The germline V gene encodes CDR1 LGHNT and CDR2 FRNRAP. The CDR3 has 14 residues. The V and J ends lost 1 base and 1 base respectively, with 7 bases between them. The CDR3 loop is CASGLGWRNTEAFF. CDR3 nucleotides: TGTGCTAGTGGTTTGGGGTGGAGGAACACTGAAGCTTTCTTT.

This clonotype was found many times. The chain employs TRBV2 and TRBJ2-1; D may be TRBD1 (6 bases). Germline values: CDR1 SNHLY, CDR2 FYNNEI. Trimming cost V 5 bases and J 10 bases, with 12 bases left between them. CDR3 size: 12 residues. The CDR3 reads CASSPGVREQFF. The CDR3 nucleotides are TGTGCCAGCAGTCCAGGGGTACGGGAGCAGTTCTTC.

This clonotype has ten or more counts. The chain links TRBV28 to TRBJ2-1; 8 bases are shared with TRBD1. The V and J ends lost 4 bases and 6 bases, in that order; junction bases with no gene match: 11. Germline-derived CDR1 and CDR2 are MDHEN and SYDVKM. The CDR3 runs 16 residues. The CDR3 sequence is CASSSRTGRSGNEQFF. In nucleotides, the CDR3 is TGTGCCAGCAGTTCGCGGACAGGGAGAAGTGGCAATGAGCAGTTCTTC. Filled out from reference TRBV28 and TRBJ2-1, the complete variable domain reads DVKVTQSSRYLVKRTGEKVFLECVQDMDHENMFWYRQDPGLGLRLIYFSYDVKMKEKGDIPEGYSVSREKKERFSLILESASTNQTSMYLCASSSRTGRSGNEQFFGPGTRLTVL.

This clonotype was seen ten or more times. The chain combines TRBV7-9 with TRBJ1-1; tentatively, D is TRBD1 (5 bases). Germline V CDR1 and CDR2: SEHNR, FQNEAQ (reference sequence). The CDR3 is 19 residues long. V lost 0 bases and J lost 1, with 21 bases in between. The CDR3 sequence is CASSLAAVQDISSNTEAFF. For the CDR3, the DNA is TGTGCCAGCAGCTTAGCTGCCGTACAGGATATCTCATCGAACACTGAAGCTTTCTTT. The full variable domain, its missing parts supplied by reference TRBV7-9 and TRBJ1-1, is DTGVSQNPRHKITKRGQNVTFRCDPISEHNRLYWYRQTLGQGPEFLTYFQNEAQLEKSRLLSDRFSAERPKGSFSTLEIQRTEQGDSAMYLCASSLAAVQDISSNTEAFFGQGTRLTVV.

This clonotype has ten or more counts. V usage is TRBV10-3 and J usage is TRBJ2-3; 9 bases map to TRBD2. CDR1 and CDR2 (germline): ENHRY, SYGVKD. After removal of 5 bases from V and 0 bases from J, the junction contained 15 bases not matched to a gene. CDR3 length: 19 amino acids. The CDR3 sequence is CAISLPREGPSSSTDTQYF. DNA of the CDR3: TGTGCCATCAGTTTGCCGCGGGAGGGCCCTTCATCTAGCACAGATACGCAGTATTTT.

This clonotype was observed a few times. J is TRBJ2-1 and V is TRBV7-9; TRBD2 aligns across 8 bases. V gave up 5 bases and J gave up 1 base; unmatched junction bases: 7. Germline V gives CDR1 SEHNR, CDR2 FQNEAQ (reference sequence). This CDR3 spans 16 amino acids. The DNA of the CDR3 is TGTGCCAGCAGCAAGGGCGCTAGCGGGTCCTACAATGAGCAGTTCTTC. Protein: CASSKGASGSYNEQFF.